This T cell receptor (beta chain) was sequenced in a study of T cell responses to AZD1222 COVID-19 vaccine. Trimming left V 1 base short and J 0 bases short, with 5 bases between. CDR1 is SGDLS and CDR2 is YYNGEE in the germline V gene. The CDR3 covers 15 residues. Study findings and constraints: Spike was spanned by vaccine-associated CD4 TCRs, with dominance at 160-218 and 743-854.

As concerns this clone: As yet, its antigen is unknown.

Data came from immunoSEQ multiplex PCR; TCRdb stores just in-frame clones and leaves some out. In the table there are around 260,000 clones, approximately 95% of which are singletons. This TCR was sampled from an adult in good health. V gene TRBV9 combines with J gene TRBJ2-6; D not resolved. The input for sequencing was peripheral blood, taken on day 0 of AZD1222 vaccination. The CDR3 region is CASSVMSSGANVLTF. CDR3 nucleotides: TGTGCCAGCAGCGTAATGAGCTCTGGGGCCAACGTCCTGACTTTC.